One sample yielded the 5 T cell receptor beta chains listed below, sequenced in a study of shared clonotypes between healthy human individuals. Repertoires were generated with immunoSEQ multiplex PCR, while TCRdb's copy carries only in-frame clones and drops some. The repertoire holds 550,000 to 600,000 clones, with around 76% as singletons. The sample comprised PBMCs. These TCRs come from a woman aged 35 to 49 in good health. Some clones in this sample may be carry-over from other donors' samples.

The V call is TRBV11-2, the J call TRBJ2-3; TRBD2 might be the D (7 bases). V shed 0 bases and J shed 5 bases, with 15 bases lying between them. Germline-derived CDR1 and CDR2 are SGHAT and FQNNGV. The CDR3 sequence is 16 residues long. The CDR3 nucleotides read TGTGCCAGCAGCTTAGAAGGGGGAGGCGGGGGAGATACGCAGTATTTT. Protein: CASSLEGGGGGDTQYF.

V gene TRBV7-9 combines with J gene TRBJ2-5; 8 bases are shared with TRBD1. CDR3 length: 15 residues. With 3 bases clipped from V and 5 bases from J, the junction kept 8 bases outside the gene matches. Germline loops: CDR1 SEHNR, CDR2 FQNEAQ (reference sequence). CDR3 residues: CASSFLQGALETQYF. The CDR3 DNA follows: TGTGCCAGCAGCTTCCTTCAGGGGGCCTTGGAGACCCAGTACTTC.

The CDR3 loop is CASSSLLVGNEQFF. The DNA of the CDR3 is TGTGCCAGCAGCTCCCTACTAGTGGGGAATGAGCAGTTCTTC. The chain links TRBV7-9 to TRBJ2-1, with D possibly matching TRBD2 (5 bases). The ends were cut back, 4 bases at V and 7 bases at J, with 14 bases in the middle. From germline, CDR1 is SEHNR and CDR2 FQNEAQ (reference sequence). The length of the CDR3 is 14 residues.

This clone was detected many times. J is TRBJ2-2 and V is TRBV25-1; 10 bases are a match to TRBD2. CDR1 is MGHDK, CDR2 SYGVNS, per germline. The CDR3 totals 14 residues. Trimming took 5 bases from V and 3 from J; bases not matched to a gene: 0. CDR3 bases: TGTGCCAGCAGTAGCGGGAGGGACACCGGGGAGCTGTTTTTT. It codes for CASSSGRDTGELFF.

This clone was counted only a few times. Other nucleotide sequences in the sample specify the same CDR3. The chain carries TRBV5-1 and TRBJ2-5; TRBD1 or TRBD2 may be the D gene (5 bases each). In germline, CDR1 is SGHRS, CDR2 YFSETQ. The ends were cut back, 0 bases at V and 1 base at J, with 7 bases in the middle. The CDR3 sequence is 14 residues long. This CDR3 reads CASSLVGTQETQYF. The CDR3 bases are TGCGCCAGCAGCTTGGTGGGGACCCAAGAGACCCAGTACTTC.